This TCR beta chain was recorded in a study of T cells in Graves' hyperthyroidism and ophthalmopathy (dated by TCRdb to about 2019). General notes on the study: Peripheral blood was sampled at the time of initial diagnosis, prior to any treatment. The paper reports TCR Vbeta CDR3 sequencing of some 140 peripheral blood samples: 40 to 45 ophthalmopathy, some 80 hyperthyroidism and some 17 progressor patients. TCR V-J signatures able to tell the groups apart were searched for in a discovery cohort of some 100 patients, of whom around 42 had Graves' ophthalmopathy and under 65 had stable Graves' hyperthyroidism. In about 6 Graves' hyperthyroidism patients, the study also compared T-cell repertoires from thyroid tissue with T-cell repertoires from blood. After blood sampling, hyperthyroidism patients were treated with methimazole at a starting dose of 30 mg daily, and ophthalmopathy patients were treated with high-dose intravenous methylprednisolone. The roughly 91 discovery patients were randomly split 7:3 into training and test sets. Whether ophthalmopathy could be predicted prospectively was tested in an independent validation cohort made up of 18 to 20 hyperthyroidism patients plus 17 patients who later progressed to ophthalmopathy.

Findings and caveats that apply to the study as a whole: In validation, the model predicted progression to ophthalmopathy with roughly 66% sensitivity and over 72% specificity, a median of around 6.6 months before onset. Most expanded thyroid clonotypes (frequency above 0.001) were also detected in blood, suggesting blood repertoires may reflect thyroid immune responses. A 13 V-J signature model separated ophthalmopathy from stable hyperthyroidism, with 87.88% sensitivity and approximately 81% specificity in cross-validation and 80%/75% in testing. No statistical method was used to set the sample size in advance, and investigators knew the group allocation.

The TCR beta CDR3 regions were amplified from RNA transcripts. The first round of RT-PCR for the TCR CDR3 was performed with the HTBI primer set and the Qiagen OneStep RT-PCR kit. Libraries were constructed in a second round of multiplex PCR, after which size selection and purification were carried out. Libraries were sequenced paired-end with 100 bp reads on an Illumina HiSeq2000. As for the original processing: Raw data were processed with SOAPnuke, discarding reads with adapters, uncalled bases, mean Phred below 15, or no exact constant-primer or identifier match. High-quality paired reads were merged with COPE v1.2.5, and unique nucleotide sequences were defined as clonotypes. Clonotypes were aligned to IMGT TRBV, TRBD and TRBJ reference segments using MiTCR v1.1. The analysis was restricted to V-J combinations with a frequency above 0.0001, which together covered over 99% of the repertoires. A TCS score was defined as the ratio between F50 (clonal expansion) and ExV (chaos), using BLOSUM62-based TCRdist between CDR3 peptides within each V-J. Welch's t-statistics and random forest reduced roughly 530 V-J features to 13, which were used in a naive Bayes classifier (R e1071). In-frame beta chains were kept once TCRdb had trimmed the public reads at Q25 with fastp and called clones with MiXCR. Rows are combined by CDR3 protein, so each entry shows the most common genes and DNA. TCRdb's processing, not the authors' own work, is the source of the V and J calls. The sample includes 380,000 or so distinct CDR3 sequences, with about a fifth observed a single time. The ten largest clones capture 3.7% of the sample.

This clonotype was found many times. It has no known antigen specificity. One base away there is no much larger clone; base qualities are not given. A patient counted as having stable Graves' hyperthyroidism if no progression to ophthalmopathy occurred over 18 months of follow-up. Hyperthyroidism patients were newly diagnosed, had a disease duration of under 2 months, and were aged 18 to 65 years. The study excluded patients with uncontrolled infections, other autoimmune diseases, pregnancy or lactation. Clinical symptoms, serum thyroxine and TRAb, thyroid ultrasound, and orbital computed tomography formed the basis for the diagnoses. Ficoll-Paque density gradient centrifugation was used to isolate PBMCs from around 10 ml of fresh peripheral blood. Trizol reagent was used to extract total RNA, and RNA quality was then checked on an Agilent 2100 Bioanalyzer. The CDR3 holds 15 amino acids from the cysteine to the phenylalanine. The entry retains the CDR3 DNA only, 45 bases that are in frame from base 1. Taken from the germline V gene (reference sequence), the CDR1 and CDR2 loops are MNHEY and SMNVEV. The germline ends are 16 bases apart after V is trimmed by 4 bases and J by 7 bases.

This receptor chain uses TRBV27 and TRBJ1-4; TRBD1 is perhaps the D gene, given 6 matching bases. The material sequenced was blood. The clonotype comes from a woman under 30 with Graves' hyperthyroidism. The sequence in DNA is TGTGCCAGCAGTTCCCCAGGGGCCAGTAGTGAAAAACTGTTTTTT. It specifies CASSSPGASSEKLFF.